This T cell receptor beta chain was obtained from a study of shared clonotypes between healthy human individuals. Produced via immunoSEQ multiplex PCR; TCRdb's table is partial and in-frame only. The sample contains more than 900,000 clones, about 80% of which appear only once. The source material was memory CD4+ T cells from PBMCs. Described subset: CD45RA-negative fraction. This clonotype was sampled from a man in his late teens or twenties in good health. Some clones in this sample may be carry-over from other donors' samples.

The DNA of the CDR3 is TGTGCCAGCAGCCCCGATGGAGGGCCCTCTGGAAACACCATATATTTT. Translating it yields CASSPDGGPSGNTIYF. This chain connects TRBV12-1 to TRBJ1-3. TRBV12-1 has pseudogene status. CDR3 size: 16 residues.